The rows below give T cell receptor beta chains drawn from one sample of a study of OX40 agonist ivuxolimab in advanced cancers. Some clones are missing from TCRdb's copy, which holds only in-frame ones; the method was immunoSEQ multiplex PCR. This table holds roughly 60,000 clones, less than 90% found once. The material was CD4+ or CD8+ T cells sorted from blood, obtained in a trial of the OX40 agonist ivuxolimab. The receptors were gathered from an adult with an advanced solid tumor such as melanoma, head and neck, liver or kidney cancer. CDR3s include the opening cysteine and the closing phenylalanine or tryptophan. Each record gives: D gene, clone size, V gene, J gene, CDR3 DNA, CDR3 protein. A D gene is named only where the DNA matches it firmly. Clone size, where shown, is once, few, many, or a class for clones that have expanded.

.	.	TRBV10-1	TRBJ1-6	TGCGCCAGCAGCCCGCGGGGGTTTGATCACCTCCACTTT	CASSPRGFDHLHF
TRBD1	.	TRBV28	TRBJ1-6	TGTGCCAGCAGTTTGGGGGGACAGGGGGTTAATTCACCCCTCCACTTT	CASSLGGQGVNSPLHF
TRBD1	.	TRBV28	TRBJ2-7	TGTGCCAGCAGTTCGACAGGGCCCTACGAGCAGTACTTC	CASSSTGPYEQYF
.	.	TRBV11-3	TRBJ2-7	TGTGCCAGCAGCTTGCAGCCCCACGAGCAGTACTTC	CASSLQPHEQYF
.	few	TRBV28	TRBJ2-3	TGTGCCAGCAGCGCCTCAAGGGTGGCAGATACGCAGTATTTT	CASSASRVADTQYF
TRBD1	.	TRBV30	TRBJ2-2	TGTGCCTGGAACAGGGGCCCGAACACCGGGGAGCTGTTTTTT	CAWNRGPNTGELFF
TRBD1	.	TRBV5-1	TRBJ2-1	TGCGCCAGCAGCGATCACAGGGGGCCCCATGATGAGCAGTTCTTC	CASSDHRGPHDEQFF
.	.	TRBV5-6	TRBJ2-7	TGTGCCAGCAGCTTTCAGGGGTCTGGCTCTAGGGAGCAGTACTTC	CASSFQGSGSREQYF
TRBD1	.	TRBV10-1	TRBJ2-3	TGCGCCAGCAGCACAGGGGTCCCGAGCACAGATACGCAGTATTTT	CASSTGVPSTDTQYF
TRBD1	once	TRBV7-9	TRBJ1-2	TGTGCCAGCAGCTGGGACAGGGGGGGTGGCTACACCTTC	CASSWDRGGGYTF
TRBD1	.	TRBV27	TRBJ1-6	TGTGCCAGCAGTTTAGGGACAGACAATTCACCCCTCCACTTT	CASSLGTDNSPLHF
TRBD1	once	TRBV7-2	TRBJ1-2	TGTGCCAGCAGCTTAGGGGGTGGGACAGGGTCTGGCTACACCTTC	CASSLGGGTGSGYTF
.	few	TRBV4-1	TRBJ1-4	TGCGCCAGCAGCCGGGACCAGGAAAAACTGTTTTTT	CASSRDQEKLFF
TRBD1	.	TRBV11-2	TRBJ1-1	TGTGCCAGCAGCAGGACAGGAGGGTGGTTATCAGGCACTGAAGCTTTCTTT	CASSRTGGWLSGTEAFF
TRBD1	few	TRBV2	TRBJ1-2	TGTGCCAGCAGTGAAGAGGGGGCGAGTGGCTACACCTTC	CASSEEGASGYTF
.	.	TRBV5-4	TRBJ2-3	TGTGCCAGCAGCCCGGAGGGGACGGGCACAGATACGCAGTATTTT	CASSPEGTGTDTQYF
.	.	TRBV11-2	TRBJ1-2	TGTGCCAGCAGCCCGGGCGTCGGGTCTGGCTACACCTTC	CASSPGVGSGYTF
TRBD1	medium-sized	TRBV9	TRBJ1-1	TGTGCCAGCAGCGCTGGGAATCAGGGGGGCACTGAAGCTTTCTTT	CASSAGNQGGTEAFF
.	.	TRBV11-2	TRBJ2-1	TGTGCCAGCAGCTTAGATTGGCGCGGGTCCTACAATGAGCAGTTCTTC	CASSLDWRGSYNEQFF
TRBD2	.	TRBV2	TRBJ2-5	TGTGCCAGCGGCGGCCTAGCGGGGGTTAAGACCCAGTACTTC	CASGGLAGVKTQYF
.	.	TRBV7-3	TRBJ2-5	TGTGCCAGCAGCTTACACGGGAGTGAGGAGACCCAGTACTTC	CASSLHGSEETQYF
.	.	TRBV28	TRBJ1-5	TGTGCCAGCATTCTAGGGGGTAGCAATCAGCCCCAGCATTTT	CASILGGSNQPQHF
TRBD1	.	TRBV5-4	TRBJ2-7	TGTGCCAGCAGCGCAAGGCCGGGACAGGACTTCTTGGAGCAGTACTTC	CASSARPGQDFLEQYF
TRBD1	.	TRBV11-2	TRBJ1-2	TGTGCCAGCAGCAACAACAGGGGTTCTGGCTACACCTTC	CASSNNRGSGYTF
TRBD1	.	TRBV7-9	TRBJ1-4	TGTGCCAGCAGCTTAGCGCGTGGACAGGGGGCTAATGAAAAACTGTTTTTT	CASSLARGQGANEKLFF
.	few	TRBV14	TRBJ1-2	TGTGCCAGCAGCCGATCCAGGGGCAGCTATGGCTACACCTTC	CASSRSRGSYGYTF
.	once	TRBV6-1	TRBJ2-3	TGTGCCAGCAGTGAAGGACGGAGCACAGATACGCAGTATTTT	CASSEGRSTDTQYF
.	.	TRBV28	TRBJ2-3	TGTGCCAGCAGCAGCCCCAAGGGAGCCACAGATACGCAGTATTTT	CASSSPKGATDTQYF
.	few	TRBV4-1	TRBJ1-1	TGCGCCAGCAGCCAAGAACGAGAAGCTTTCTTT	CASSQEREAFF
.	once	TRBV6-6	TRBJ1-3	TGTGCCAGCCTTGAGACCGCTGGAAACACCATATATTTT	CASLETAGNTIYF
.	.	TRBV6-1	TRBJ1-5	TGTGCCAGCAGCCTACAGGGAGCTCAGCCCCAGCATTTT	CASSLQGAQPQHF
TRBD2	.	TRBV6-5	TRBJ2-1	TGTGCCAGCAGTACGGGACTAGCGGCCAATGAGCAGTTCTTC	CASSTGLAANEQFF
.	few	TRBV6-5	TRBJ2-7	TGTGCCAGCAGTTACCGACACGGACTAAGCTACGAGCAGTACTTC	CASSYRHGLSYEQYF
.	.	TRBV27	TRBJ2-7	TGTGCCGCTAGCAGTTCCTCAGCCTGGGACAACTCCTACGAGCAGTACTTC	CAASSSSAWDNSYEQYF
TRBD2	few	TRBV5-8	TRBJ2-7	TGTGCCAGCAGCTTGGAGGTAGCGGGAGGGTACGAGCAGTACTTC	CASSLEVAGGYEQYF
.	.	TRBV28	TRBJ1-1	TGTGCCAGCAATAGGGTTCTAGGGATCTACACTGAAGCTTTCTTT	CASNRVLGIYTEAFF
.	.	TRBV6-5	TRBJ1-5	TGTGCCAGCAGTTACCGGTATAGCAATCAGCCCCAGCATTTT	CASSYRYSNQPQHF
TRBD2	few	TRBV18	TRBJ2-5	TGTGCCAGCTCACCTCCTAGCGGGGGAGCAGAGGGAGAGACCCAGTACTTC	CASSPPSGGAEGETQYF
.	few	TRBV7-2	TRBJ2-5	TGTGCCAGCAGCTATATCCAAGAGACCCAGTACTTC	CASSYIQETQYF
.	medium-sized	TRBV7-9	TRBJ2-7	TGTGCCAGCAGCTACGACTACTACGAGCAGTACTTC	CASSYDYYEQYF
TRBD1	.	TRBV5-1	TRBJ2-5	TGCGCCAGCAGCTTGGAGGGGACAGGGACGTGGGAGACCCAGTACTTC	CASSLEGTGTWETQYF
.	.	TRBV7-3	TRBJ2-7	TGTGCCAGCAGCTTAATCGACGAGCAGTACTTC	CASSLIDEQYF
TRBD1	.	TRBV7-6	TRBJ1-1	TGTGCCAGCAGCTTAGTGGATGGACAGGGCGGCACTGAAGCTTTCTTT	CASSLVDGQGGTEAFF
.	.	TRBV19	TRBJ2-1	TGTGCCAGTAGTACCCAAGGCCCGAATGAGCAGTTCTTC	CASSTQGPNEQFF
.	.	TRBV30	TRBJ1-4	TGTGCCTGGAGTTCGGTTTGGGAAAAACTGTTTTTT	CAWSSVWEKLFF
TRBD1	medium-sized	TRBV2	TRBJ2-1	TGTGCCAGCAGTGCTACCGGGACAGGGGTCTATGAGCAGTTCTTC	CASSATGTGVYEQFF
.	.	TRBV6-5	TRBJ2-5	TGTGCCAGCAGTTGGGGGCGCCGAGAGACCCAGTACTTC	CASSWGRRETQYF
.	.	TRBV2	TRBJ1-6	TGTGCCAGCAGTGACAGTGGGGCCTATAATTCGCCCCTCCACTTT	CASSDSGAYNSPLHF
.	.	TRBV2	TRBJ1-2	TGTGCCAGCAGGGGAGAGAATAGGGAGGGCAATAACTATGGCTACACCTTC	CASRGENREGNNYGYTF
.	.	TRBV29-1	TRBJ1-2	TGCAGCGTTTCCATGGAGTTGGCAGCAAGTCTGCCGGGTGTCTATGGCTACACCTTC	CSVSMELAASLPGVYGYTF
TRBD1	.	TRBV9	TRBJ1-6	TGTGCCAGCAGCGTGACAGGGACTTCACCCCTCCACTTT	CASSVTGTSPLHF
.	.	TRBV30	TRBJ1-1	TGTGCCTGGAGCGACGGGGGGGGTCCCACTGAAGCTTTCTTT	CAWSDGGGPTEAFF
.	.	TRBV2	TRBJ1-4	TGTGCCAGCAGAGGTAGTAATGAAAAACTGTTTTTT	CASRGSNEKLFF
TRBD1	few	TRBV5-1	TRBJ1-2	TGCGCCAGCAGCTTGGGGCGCGGGACAGGGAGAGGCTACACCTTC	CASSLGRGTGRGYTF
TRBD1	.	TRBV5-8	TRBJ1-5	TGTGCCAGCAGTTTGGACAGGGGGTTAGGACAGCCCCAGCATTTT	CASSLDRGLGQPQHF
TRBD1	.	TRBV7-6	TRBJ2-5	TGTGCCAGCAGCCCGGGACAGAACCAAGAGACCCAGTACTTC	CASSPGQNQETQYF
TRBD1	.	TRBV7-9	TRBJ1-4	TGTGCCAGCAGCTCAGGGGGGCGGGCTACTAATGAAAAACTGTTTTTT	CASSSGGRATNEKLFF
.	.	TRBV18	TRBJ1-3	TGTGCCAGCTCACCACCCAACAGGGTACAAATCTCTGGAAACACCATATATTTT	CASSPPNRVQISGNTIYF
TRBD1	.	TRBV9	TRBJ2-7	TGTGCCAACCCCAACCGGGACAGGGTTCGGTACGAGCAGTACTTC	CANPNRDRVRYEQYF